Below, 26 T cell receptor beta chains from the same sample are listed, as sequenced in a study of blood T cell repertoires in COVID-19 (dated by TCRdb to the early 2020s). Receptors were amplified or captured by the immunoSEQ multiplex PCR assay. In its TCRdb copy, this immuneACCESS table keeps in-frame sequences only and misses some clones. Where compared with another copy, unresolved V genes explain less than half of these, and the others have no known cause. The sample records about 77,000 clones, approximately 90% of which are singletons. About 7% of the sample rests with the top ten. Sequenced: peripheral blood. The receptor source for this set is a woman aged 80 or over with acute or convalescent COVID-19.

The chain links TRBV5-1 to TRBJ1-4; D might be TRBD1 (6 bases). Trimming removed 0 bases from V and 7 bases from J, with 10 bases in between. This CDR3 is built from 14 residues. Germline assignment: CDR1 SGHRS and CDR2 YFSETQ. The DNA of the CDR3 is TGCGCCAGCAGCTTGGAAGGGGGTGGTGAAAAACTGTTTTTT. The encoded protein is CASSLEGGGEKLFF.

CDR3 sequence: CASSLDRVEPQHF. The CDR3, as DNA: TGTGCCAGCAGCTTGGACAGGGTCGAGCCCCAGCATTTT. The chain recombines TRBV5-4 with TRBJ1-5; TRBD1 is a possible D gene (6 bases). The CDR3 runs 13 residues. Germline CDR1 reads SGHNT; CDR2 reads YYREEE (reference sequence). Trimming removed 0 bases from V and 8 bases from J, with 9 bases in between.

Only a few counts were recorded for this clone. The V call is TRBV19, the J call TRBJ2-3, with TRBD2 identical over 14 bases. Losses at the gene ends were 6 bases for V and 4 bases for J; bases not matched to a gene: 12. This CDR3 spans 18 amino acids. From germline, CDR1 is LNHDA and CDR2 SQIVND (reference sequence). The CDR3 protein is CASSLTSGRAPAPDTQYF. The CDR3 DNA is TGTGCCAGTAGCCTGACTAGCGGGAGGGCCCCGGCGCCAGATACGCAGTATTTT.

The chain couples TRBV18 to TRBJ2-5; D is possibly TRBD1 (6 bases). The V gene lost 3 bases and the J gene lost 5 bases, with 13 bases spanning the gap. The CDR3 covers 14 residues. Germline V gene data show CDR1 as KGHSH and CDR2 as LQKENI. The CDR3: CASSPAGVEETQYF. The CDR3 region has the DNA TGTGCCAGCTCACCTGCAGGGGTGGAGGAGACCCAGTACTTC.

The chain links TRBV5-1 to TRBJ2-3, with 11 nucleotides matching TRBD2. This CDR3 has 16 residues. Germline values: CDR1 SGHRS, CDR2 YFSETQ. Germline trimming cut 4 bases from V and 0 bases from J; bases unmatched to any gene: 4. The CDR3 is CASSQTSGTSTDTQYF. CDR3 sequence (DNA): TGCGCCAGCAGCCAGACTAGCGGGACTAGCACAGATACGCAGTATTTT.

This chain uses TRBV6-5 with TRBJ2-1; 10 nucleotides align to TRBD2. V trimming: 4 bases; J trimming: 6 bases; junction bases outside the gene matches: 9. This CDR3 contains 16 residues. From germline, CDR1 is MNHEY and CDR2 SVGAGI. The CDR3 DNA is TGTGCCAGCAGTTCGACTAGCGGGTCGGGGGGCAATGAGCAGTTCTTC. It is translated as CASSSTSGSGGNEQFF.

The V and J genes are TRBV7-9 and TRBJ1-4, with 9 nucleotides matching TRBD1. From germline, CDR1 is SEHNR and CDR2 FQNEAQ (reference sequence). The J segment lost 5 bases and the V segment lost 5 bases, leaving 6 bases of the junction unmatched. The CDR3 is 15 amino acids. CDR3 residues: CASSPGTGLNEKLFF. For the CDR3, the DNA is TGTGCCAGCAGCCCCGGGACAGGGCTAAATGAAAAACTGTTTTTT.

CDR3 nucleotide sequence: TGTGCCAGCGTGGGACAGTTGAACACTGAAGCTTTCTTT. This gives the protein CASVGQLNTEAFF. This chain uses TRBV25-1 with TRBJ1-1; 7 nucleotides match TRBD1. V shed 8 bases, J shed 0 bases, and the junction held 3 bases outside the gene matches. Germline CDR1 MGHDK, CDR2 SYGVNS. The CDR3 sequence is 13 residues long.

This clone was seen a few times. This sequence joins TRBV29-1 and TRBJ1-3; D unresolved. The CDR3 covers 13 residues. In germline, CDR1 is SQVTM, CDR2 ANQGSEA. Trimming took 4 bases from V and 0 from J, leaving 7 bases between them. Here the CDR3 reads CSVVGSSGNTIYF. CDR3 coding DNA: TGCAGCGTTGTTGGGAGCTCTGGAAACACCATATATTTT.

The chain employs TRBV30 and TRBJ2-7; 7 positions match TRBD1. This CDR3 is 16 amino acids long. V shed 2 bases, J shed 1 base, and the junction held 11 bases outside the gene matches. Germline values: CDR1 GTSNPN, CDR2 SVGIG (reference sequence). The CDR3 coding sequence is TGTGCCTGGAGTCCGATGGGACAGAGAGTTTCCTACGAGCAGTACTTC. It specifies CAWSPMGQRVSYEQYF. The variable domain in full, with the rest retrieved from reference TRBV30 and TRBJ2-7, is SQTIHQWPATLVQPVGSPLSLECTVEGTSNPNLYWYRQAAGRGLQLLFYSVGIGQISSEVPQNLSASRPQDRQFILSSKKLLLSDSGFYLCAWSPMGQRVSYEQYFGPGTRLTVT.

The J gene is TRBJ1-3, the V gene TRBV6-1; 7 nucleotides match TRBD1. The germline V gene encodes CDR1 MNHNS and CDR2 SASEGT. Trimming cost V 3 bases and J 4 bases; bases outside gene matches: 3. The CDR3 extends over 14 amino acids. CDR3 sequence (DNA): TGTGCCAGCAGTGATACGACAGGGGGAAACACCATATATTTT. Its protein is CASSDTTGGNTIYF.

This sequence joins TRBV19 and TRBJ2-7; 8 bases fit TRBD2. The germline CDR1 and CDR2 sequences are LNHDA and SQIVND (reference sequence). The CDR3 contains 15 residues. The trim removed 8 bases at V and 5 bases at J, leaving 14 bases unmatched. CDR3 sequence: CASGVSGGPKDEQYF. In nucleotides, the CDR3 is TGTGCCAGTGGCGTGTCGGGAGGGCCTAAGGACGAGCAGTACTTC.

This clone was counted between two and nine times. CDR3 region: CASSDTSDTLPYEQYF. Here the CDR3 DNA reads TGTGCCAGCAGCGACACCTCCGACACACTTCCCTACGAGCAGTACTTC. V is TRBV6-4 and J is TRBJ2-7; no reliable D call. Deletions cut 6 bases from V and 2 bases from J, with 20 bases between. The CDR3 has 16 residues. CDR1 MRHNA and CDR2 SNTAGT come from the germline V gene.

The J gene is TRBJ2-3, the V gene TRBV24-1, with D maybe TRBD1 (6 bases). This CDR3 region has 14 residues. CDR1 and CDR2 from the germline V gene are KGHDR and SFDVKD. Trimming pared 2 bases from V and 3 bases from J, leaving 8 bases between. Here the CDR3 reads CATSDSGVTDTQYF. CDR3 coding DNA: TGTGCCACCAGTGATTCAGGGGTGACAGATACGCAGTATTTT.

The chain employs TRBV5-1 and TRBJ2-6; D possibly corresponds to TRBD2 (5 bases). The germline CDR1 and CDR2 sequences are SGHRS and YFSETQ. V lost 4 bases, J lost 0 bases, and 20 bases lay in between. The CDR3 spans 19 residues. The CDR3 reads CASSRSGVREISGANVLTF. As DNA, the CDR3 is TGCGCCAGCAGCCGGAGCGGTGTAAGGGAGATCTCTGGGGCCAACGTCCTGACTTTC. The full variable domain, in which reference TRBV5-1 and TRBJ2-6 provide the parts outside the CDR3, is KAGVTQTPRYLIKTRGQQVTLSCSPISGHRSVSWYQQTPGQGLQFLFEYFSETQRNKGNFPGRFSGRQFSNSRSEMNVSTLELGDSALYLCASSRSGVREISGANVLTFGAGSRLTVL.

V and J are TRBV19 and TRBJ1-1; 7 bases agree with TRBD1. The CDR3 runs 14 residues. Per the germline V gene, CDR1 is LNHDA and CDR2 is SQIVND (reference sequence). After removal of 2 bases from V and 3 bases from J, the junction contained 3 bases not matched to a gene. In nucleotides, the CDR3 is TGTGCCAGTAGTATAACAGGGGCGGACACTGAAGCTTTCTTT. Translating gives CASSITGADTEAFF.

The genes are TRBV11-3 and TRBJ2-1; D is perhaps TRBD2 (6 bases). CDR1 and CDR2 (germline): SGHNT, YENEEA. This CDR3 is built from 15 residues. The V and J ends lost 4 bases and 10 bases respectively, with 20 bases between them. This CDR3 reads CASSSNDLGGTEQFF. In DNA form, the CDR3 reads TGTGCCAGCAGCTCAAACGATTTGGGGGGAACGGAGCAGTTCTTC.

In its sample, this clone was seen once. CDR3 in DNA: TGTGCCAGCAGCTCCCAGGTAGCGGCAGGGGGTTTTGAAAAACTGTTTTTT. Translated, it gives CASSSQVAAGGFEKLFF. This rearrangement joins TRBV7-2 to TRBJ1-4; 7 nucleotides match TRBD1. Trimming took 4 bases from V and 7 from J; bases not matched to a gene: 15. The CDR3 runs 17 residues. Germline CDR1 reads SGHTA; CDR2 reads FQGNSA. Together with reference TRBV7-2 and TRBJ1-4, the CDR3 gives the full variable domain: GAGVSQSPSNKVTEKGKDVELRCDPISGHTALYWYRQSLGQGLEFLIYFQGNSAPDKSGLPSDRFSAERTGGSVSTLTIQRTQQEDSAVYLCASSSQVAAGGFEKLFFGSGTQLSVL.

About this clone: At one end, the junction sequence differs from germline, possibly due to a read error. This chain uses TRBV7-7 with TRBJ2-3, with D tentatively TRBD1 (5 bases). Germline CDR1 and CDR2: SSHAT and FNYEAQ (reference sequence). The CDR3 runs to 16 residues. The CDR3 bases are TGTGCTAGCAGCTTAGGCCCTGCAGGGAATGCAGATACGCAGTATTTT. Translation: CASSLGPAGNADTQYF.

The V call is TRBV19, the J call TRBJ1-6, with D maybe TRBD1 (5 bases). V gave up 1 base and J gave up 6 bases, with 13 bases separating them. This CDR3 contains 16 residues. In germline, CDR1 is LNHDA, CDR2 SQIVND (reference sequence). CDR3 sequence: CASSIGSRAPNSPLHF. CDR3 sequence (DNA): TGTGCCAGTAGTATAGGGAGCAGGGCCCCTAATTCACCCCTCCACTTT.

This sequence joins TRBV7-2 and TRBJ1-5, with D perhaps TRBD1 (6 bases). This CDR3 comprises 15 residues. CDR1 and CDR2 from the germline V gene are SGHTA and FQGNSA. V was cut by 5 bases and J by 0 bases, with 11 bases left in between. This chain's CDR3 is CASSRTGYSNQPQHF. For the CDR3, the DNA is TGTGCCAGCAGCCGCACAGGGTATAGCAATCAGCCCCAGCATTTT.

The chain carries TRBV5-6 and TRBJ2-7, with D possibly TRBD1 on 5 matching bases. The germline V gene encodes CDR1 SGHDT and CDR2 YYEEEE. There are 13 residues in the CDR3. V was shortened by 5 bases and J by 5 bases, with 14 bases between the two germline ends. The CDR3 DNA reads TGTGCCAGCAGGCGAACAGGTGTCCACGAGCAGTACTTC. Its protein product is CASRRTGVHEQYF.

The chain couples TRBV5-1 to TRBJ2-2; no definite D call. The ends were cut back, 0 bases at V and 3 bases at J, with 12 bases in the middle. This CDR3 is 16 amino acids long. CDR1 SGHRS and CDR2 YFSETQ come from the germline V gene. In DNA form, the CDR3 reads TGCGCCAGCAGCTTGGTGACCTCACGGGACACCGGGGAGCTGTTTTTT. Translation: CASSLVTSRDTGELFF.

The chain recombines TRBV27 with TRBJ1-2; 11 bases are shared with TRBD1. This CDR3 spans 13 amino acids. CDR1 is MNHEY and CDR2 is SMNVEV in the germline V gene (reference sequence). With 6 bases clipped from V and 7 bases from J, the junction kept 4 bases outside the gene matches. This CDR3 reads CASSRDRGIGYTF. The CDR3, as DNA: TGTGCCAGCAGCCGGGACAGGGGGATTGGCTACACCTTC.

A word on this clone: Other nucleotide sequences from this sample produce the same CDR3. The rearrangement links TRBV27 to TRBJ1-2; TRBD1 aligns across 8 bases. Germline V gene sequence: CDR1 MNHEY, CDR2 SMNVEV (reference sequence). The CDR3 has 13 amino acids. V lost 8 bases to trimming and J lost 3 bases; unmatched junction nucleotides: 5. CDR3 nucleotides: TGTGCCAGCTCCCCGGACAGGGACTATGGCTACACCTTC. Amino acids: CASSPDRDYGYTF.

The chain links TRBV11-2 to TRBJ2-1, with 8 bases identical to TRBD1. Germline CDR1 SGHAT, CDR2 FQNNGV. This CDR3 spans 13 amino acids. Unmatched junction bases numbered 4, after V lost 3 bases and J lost 9 bases. In nucleotides, the CDR3 is TGTGCCAGCAGCTTCCGGACAGGGCTTGAGCAGTTCTTC. Translation gives CASSFRTGLEQFF.